Following are 16 T cell receptor beta chains from one sample sequenced in a study of blood T cell repertoires in COVID-19. The table came from immunoSEQ multiplex PCR; TCRdb's copy has only in-frame clones and leaves some out. The sample includes about 380,000 clones, around nine tenths of them seen just once. The source material was PBMCs or T cells enriched from blood (not recorded which). The source is a woman younger than 30 who had recovered from COVID-19.

The V call is TRBV18, the J call TRBJ1-1, with TRBD1 matching over 8 bases. CDR3 length: 15 amino acids. V was pared by 2 bases and J by 1 base, with 3 bases of the junction left unmatched. CDR1 is KGHSH and CDR2 is LQKENI in the germline V gene. CDR3 DNA: TGTGCCAGCTCACCATCCGGGACAGGGAACACTGAAGCTTTCTTT. This gives the protein CASSPSGTGNTEAFF.

The chain is built from TRBV6-6 and TRBJ1-5; a possible D gene is TRBD1 (6 bases). Trimming cost V 5 bases and J 5 bases, with 19 bases left between them. Per the germline V gene, CDR1 is MNHNY and CDR2 is SVGAGI (reference sequence). The CDR3 is made up of 16 amino acids. This chain's CDR3 is CASSPQGQWGYQPQHF. CDR3 bases: TGTGCCAGCAGTCCACAGGGCCAATGGGGATATCAGCCCCAGCATTTT.

The chain has TRBV10-3 and TRBJ2-5; 7 nucleotides agree with TRBD1. CDR1 and CDR2 from the germline V gene are ENHRY and SYGVKD. Trimming removed 9 bases from V and 5 bases from J; junction bases left unmatched: 12. CDR3 size: 14 residues. CDR3 nucleotide sequence: TGTGCCATTGCGTCAGGGGGAGAGAAGGAGACCCAGTACTTC. This encodes CAIASGGEKETQYF.

This chain links TRBV5-4 with TRBJ2-5, with D possibly TRBD1 on 5 matching bases. V lost 1 base and J 4 bases, leaving 11 bases between the germline ends. This CDR3 has 14 residues. Germline values: CDR1 SGHNT, CDR2 YYREEE (reference sequence). The CDR3 DNA sequence: TGTGCCAGCAGCTTGCACCAGGGTCGAGAGACCCAGTACTTC. The encoded protein is CASSLHQGRETQYF.

V is TRBV30 and J is TRBJ1-5, with 8 positions matching TRBD1. Germline V gene lookup returns CDR1 GTSNPN and CDR2 SVGIG (reference sequence). This CDR3 is 15 amino acids long. With 2 bases clipped from V and 5 bases from J, the junction kept 8 bases outside the gene matches. Written as DNA, the CDR3 is TGTGCCTGGAGTTCAGGACAGGGCGCCCATCAGCCCCAGCATTTT. Protein product: CAWSSGQGAHQPQHF.

The table lists this clone with a count of one. V gene TRBV5-1 combines with J gene TRBJ1-2; 8 bases match TRBD1. V was pared by 4 bases and J by 6 bases, with 8 bases of the junction left unmatched. The CDR3 has 14 residues. CDR1 and CDR2 from the germline V gene are SGHRS and YFSETQ. The CDR3 DNA follows: TGCGCCAGCAGCCATCGTACAGGGGGAAATGGCTACACCTTC. Protein: CASSHRTGGNGYTF.

This rearrangement joins TRBV19 to TRBJ1-1, with 7 positions matching TRBD1. V trimming: 6 bases; J trimming: 3 bases; junction bases outside the gene matches: 7. Per germline, CDR1 LNHDA and CDR2 SQIVND (reference sequence). The CDR3 is 14 amino acids. The CDR3 sequence: CASRRQGQDTEAFF. CDR3 DNA: TGTGCCAGTAGGCGACAGGGTCAGGACACTGAAGCTTTCTTT. Full variable domain (remainder filled in from reference TRBV19 and TRBJ1-1): DGGITQSPKYLFRKEGQNVTLSCEQNLNHDAMYWYRQDPGQGLRLIYYSQIVNDFQKGDIAEGYSVSREKKESFPLTVTSAQKNPTAFYLCASRRQGQDTEAFFGQGTRLTVV.

This rearrangement joins TRBV18 to TRBJ1-1; TRBD1 matches 9 bases. Germline trimming cut 6 bases from V and 8 bases from J; bases unmatched to any gene: 4. The germline V gene has CDR1 KGHSH and CDR2 LQKENI. CDR3 size: 12 residues. The CDR3 bases are TGTGCCAGCTCCCTAGGGACAGGGGAAGCTTTCTTT. Its protein is CASSLGTGEAFF.

The gene calls are TRBV10-1 and TRBJ2-7; possible D gene TRBD2, 7 bases. V shed 8 bases and J shed 2 bases, with 19 bases lying between them. Germline V gene data show CDR1 as WNHNN and CDR2 as SYGVQD (reference sequence). This CDR3 comprises 15 residues. The chain's CDR3 is CASGGGGRTAYEQYF. The CDR3 DNA reads TGCGCCAGCGGAGGGGGGGGACGGACTGCCTACGAGCAGTACTTC.

V gene TRBV7-8 combines with J gene TRBJ2-5; D is unresolved. With 5 bases removed from V and 2 bases from J, the gap between germline ends came to 12 bases. The CDR3 runs 14 residues. The germline V gene has CDR1 SGHVS and CDR2 FQNEAQ. CDR3 residues: CASSTRYRQETQYF. CDR3 nucleotides: TGTGCCAGCAGCACCAGATACAGACAAGAGACCCAGTACTTC.

The V call is TRBV9, the J call TRBJ2-1, with 8 bases identical to TRBD1. The J segment lost 2 bases and the V segment lost 5 bases, leaving 6 bases of the junction unmatched. There are 15 residues in the CDR3. Germline loops: CDR1 SGDLS, CDR2 YYNGEE. Written as DNA, the CDR3 is TGTGCCAGCAGTAGTGGGGACAGGCCCTACAATGAGCAGTTCTTC. Amino acid sequence: CASSSGDRPYNEQFF.

J is TRBJ2-7 and V is TRBV28; 8 positions match TRBD1. The V segment lost 7 bases and the J segment 7 bases; nucleotides outside the gene matches: 15. Germline loops: CDR1 MDHEN, CDR2 SYDVKM. CDR3 size: 15 residues. CDR3 in amino acids: CASTSGGTGFREQYF. The CDR3 DNA is TGTGCCAGCACGTCCGGTGGGACAGGCTTCCGGGAGCAGTACTTC.

The chain joins TRBV30 to TRBJ1-2, with D possibly being TRBD1 (6 bases). The V gene's germline CDR1 is GTSNPN and CDR2 SVGIG (reference sequence). V was cut by 1 base and J by 6 bases, with 12 bases left in between. This CDR3 is 13 amino acids long. CDR3 nucleotide sequence: TGTGCCTGGAGTGAAGGACAGACCCATGGCTACACCTTC. It is translated as CAWSEGQTHGYTF.

This clone was recorded many times. The chain links TRBV27 to TRBJ1-5, with a weak D call TRBD1 (6 bases). Trimming stripped 5 bases from V and 3 bases from J, with 14 bases between. Looked up from germline, CDR1 is MNHEY and CDR2 is SMNVEV (reference sequence). This CDR3 is built from 15 residues. The CDR3 coding sequence is TGTGCCAGCAGTCCCGTCGGACAGACCAATCAGCCCCAGCATTTT. Translated, it gives CASSPVGQTNQPQHF.

This rearrangement joins TRBV9 to TRBJ1-2; perhaps TRBD1 as D (5 bases). The CDR3 consists of 17 residues. The germline gives CDR1 SGDLS, CDR2 YYNGEE. The V gene lost 3 bases and the J gene lost 6 bases, with 24 bases spanning the gap. For the CDR3, the DNA is TGTGCCAGCAGCGAAATCCCCCGGGCGGGGCGGGGAGATGGCTACACCTTC. It yields the protein CASSEIPRAGRGDGYTF. The full variable domain, completed using reference TRBV9 and TRBJ1-2, is DSGVTQTPKHLITATGQRVTLRCSPRSGDLSVYWYQQSLDQGLQFLIQYYNGEERAKGNILERFSAQQFPDLHSELNLSSLELGDSALYFCASSEIPRAGRGDGYTFGSGTRLTVV.

The table lists this clone with a count of one. This chain uses TRBV28 with TRBJ1-1; TRBD1 matches at 9 bases. The CDR3 sequence is 15 residues long. The J segment lost 0 bases and the V segment lost 5 bases, leaving 4 bases of the junction unmatched. Per the germline V gene, CDR1 is MDHEN and CDR2 is SYDVKM. The CDR3 sequence: CASSKRTGVNTEAFF. CDR3 nucleotide sequence: TGTGCCAGCAGTAAAAGGACAGGGGTGAACACTGAAGCTTTCTTT.